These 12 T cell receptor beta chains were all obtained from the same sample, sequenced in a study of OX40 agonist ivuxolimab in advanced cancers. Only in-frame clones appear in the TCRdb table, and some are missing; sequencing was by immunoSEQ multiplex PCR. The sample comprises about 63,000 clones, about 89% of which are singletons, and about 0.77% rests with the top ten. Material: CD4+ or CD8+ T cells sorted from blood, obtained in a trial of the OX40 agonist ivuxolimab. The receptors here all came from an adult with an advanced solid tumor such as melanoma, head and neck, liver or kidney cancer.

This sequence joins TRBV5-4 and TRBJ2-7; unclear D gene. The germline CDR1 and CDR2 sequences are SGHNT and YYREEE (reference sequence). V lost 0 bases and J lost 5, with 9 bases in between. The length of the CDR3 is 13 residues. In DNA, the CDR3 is TGTGCCAGCAGCTTGGAGCCCCCCGACGAGCAGTACTTC. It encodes CASSLEPPDEQYF.

CDR3 loop: CASSGGLSNQPQHF. For the CDR3, the DNA is TGTGCCAGTAGTGGGGGGTTAAGCAATCAGCCCCAGCATTTT. The V gene is TRBV19, the J gene TRBJ1-5, with TRBD1 as a possible D gene (5 bases). CDR3 size: 14 residues. Germline assignment: CDR1 LNHDA and CDR2 SQIVND (reference sequence). V dropped 5 bases and J dropped 1 base, with 9 bases sitting between them.

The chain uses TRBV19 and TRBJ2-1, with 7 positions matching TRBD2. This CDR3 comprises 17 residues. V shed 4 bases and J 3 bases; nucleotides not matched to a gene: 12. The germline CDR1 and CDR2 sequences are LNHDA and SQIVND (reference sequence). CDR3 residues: CASSRALGGMDYNEQFF. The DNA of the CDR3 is TGTGCCAGTAGTAGGGCCCTGGGAGGGATGGACTACAATGAGCAGTTCTTC.

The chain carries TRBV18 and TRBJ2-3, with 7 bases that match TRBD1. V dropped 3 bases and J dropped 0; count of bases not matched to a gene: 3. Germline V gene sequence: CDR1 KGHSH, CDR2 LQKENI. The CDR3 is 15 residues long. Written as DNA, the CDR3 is TGTGCCAGCTCACCTACAGGGGACAGCACAGATACGCAGTATTTT. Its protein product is CASSPTGDSTDTQYF.

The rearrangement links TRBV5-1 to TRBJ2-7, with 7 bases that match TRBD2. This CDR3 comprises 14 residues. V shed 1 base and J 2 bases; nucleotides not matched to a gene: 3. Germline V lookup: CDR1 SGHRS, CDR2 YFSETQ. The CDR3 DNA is TGCGCCAGCAGCTTGCGGGGGGACCCCTACGAGCAGTACTTC. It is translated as CASSLRGDPYEQYF. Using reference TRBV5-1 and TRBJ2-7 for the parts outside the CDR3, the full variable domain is KAGVTQTPRYLIKTRGQQVTLSCSPISGHRSVSWYQQTPGQGLQFLFEYFSETQRNKGNFPGRFSGRQFSNSRSEMNVSTLELGDSALYLCASSLRGDPYEQYFGPGTRLTVT.

DNA of the CDR3: TGTGCCAGCACCCTCCAATCTAGTACTGAAGCTTTCTTT. Amino acids: CASTLQSSTEAFF. J is TRBJ1-1 and V is TRBV6-6; D remains ambiguous. The CDR3 contains 13 residues. CDR1 is MNHNY and CDR2 is SVGAGI in the germline V gene (reference sequence). V lost 7 bases and J lost 5, with 14 bases in between.

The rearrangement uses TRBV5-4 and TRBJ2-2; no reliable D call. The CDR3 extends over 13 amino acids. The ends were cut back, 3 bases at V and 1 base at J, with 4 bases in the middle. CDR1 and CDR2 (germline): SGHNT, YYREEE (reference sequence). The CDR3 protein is CASSWGNTGELFF. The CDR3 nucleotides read TGTGCCAGCAGCTGGGGGAACACCGGGGAGCTGTTTTTT.

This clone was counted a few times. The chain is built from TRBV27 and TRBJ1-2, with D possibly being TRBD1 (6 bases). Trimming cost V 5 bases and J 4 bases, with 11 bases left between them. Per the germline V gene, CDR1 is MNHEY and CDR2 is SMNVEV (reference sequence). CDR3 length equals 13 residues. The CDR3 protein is CASSRPGAYGYTF. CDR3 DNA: TGTGCCAGCAGTCGCCCGGGGGCCTATGGCTACACCTTC.

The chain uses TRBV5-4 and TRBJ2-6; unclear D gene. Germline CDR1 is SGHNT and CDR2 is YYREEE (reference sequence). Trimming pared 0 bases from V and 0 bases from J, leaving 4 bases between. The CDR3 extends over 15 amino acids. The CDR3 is CASSLGGSGANVLTF. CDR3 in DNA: TGTGCCAGCAGCTTGGGGGGCTCTGGGGCCAACGTCCTGACTTTC.

CDR3 bases: TGTGCCAGCAGTGAAAGCCAGTCTTATAGCAATCAGCCCCAGCATTTT. It translates to CASSESQSYSNQPQHF. V gene TRBV2 combines with J gene TRBJ1-5; no definite D call. The CDR3 runs 16 residues. Germline V lookup: CDR1 SNHLY, CDR2 FYNNEI. With 2 bases removed from V and 0 bases from J, the gap between germline ends came to 11 bases.

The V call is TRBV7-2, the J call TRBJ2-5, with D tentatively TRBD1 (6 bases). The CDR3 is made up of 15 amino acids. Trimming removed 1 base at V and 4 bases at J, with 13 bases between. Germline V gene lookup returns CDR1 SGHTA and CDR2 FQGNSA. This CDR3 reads CASSLVASGAETQYF. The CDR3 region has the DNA TGTGCCAGCAGCTTAGTGGCGTCAGGGGCAGAGACCCAGTACTTC. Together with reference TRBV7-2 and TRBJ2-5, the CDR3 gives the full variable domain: GAGVSQSPSNKVTEKGKDVELRCDPISGHTALYWYRQSLGQGLEFLIYFQGNSAPDKSGLPSDRFSAERTGGSVSTLTIQRTQQEDSAVYLCASSLVASGAETQYFGPGTRLLVL.

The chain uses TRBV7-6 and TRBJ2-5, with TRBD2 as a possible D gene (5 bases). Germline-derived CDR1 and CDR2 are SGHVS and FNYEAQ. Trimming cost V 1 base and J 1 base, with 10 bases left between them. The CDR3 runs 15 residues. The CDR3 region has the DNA TGTGCCAGCAGCTTAGACGGGATTCTCCAAGAGACCCAGTACTTC. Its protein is CASSLDGILQETQYF.